Sequencing of this TCR beta chain was carried out in a study of cytomegalovirus exposure and HLA in healthy donors. It was with 60 Vbeta and 13 Jbeta primers that the PCR ran. The table came from immunoSEQ multiplex PCR; TCRdb's copy has only in-frame clones and leaves some out. Of some 120,000 clones in the sample, over 80% are singletons; the top ten hold roughly 20%. Study observations and caveats: The study labeled under 200 TCR beta chains cytomegalovirus-associated. Fewer N-insertions than the roughly 650-donor mean were reportedly shown by an Asian-associated ancestry cluster in a later analysis.

This clone was seen once. Its target is not known. Germline V gene lookup returns CDR1 WNHNN and CDR2 SYGVQD (reference sequence). Trimming at V came to 3 bases and at J to 3 bases, leaving 8 bases not matched to a gene. The length of the CDR3 is 17 residues. Sequencing was done on a sample of PBMCs. The source is a man younger than 35 in good health and CMV-seropositive. The V and J genes are TRBV10-1 and TRBJ2-2, with 9 bases aligning to TRBD1. The CDR3 DNA reads TGCGCCAGCAGTGACCGAAACAGGGGGCAGTACACCGGGGAGCTGTTTTTT. Protein sequence: CASSDRNRGQYTGELFF.